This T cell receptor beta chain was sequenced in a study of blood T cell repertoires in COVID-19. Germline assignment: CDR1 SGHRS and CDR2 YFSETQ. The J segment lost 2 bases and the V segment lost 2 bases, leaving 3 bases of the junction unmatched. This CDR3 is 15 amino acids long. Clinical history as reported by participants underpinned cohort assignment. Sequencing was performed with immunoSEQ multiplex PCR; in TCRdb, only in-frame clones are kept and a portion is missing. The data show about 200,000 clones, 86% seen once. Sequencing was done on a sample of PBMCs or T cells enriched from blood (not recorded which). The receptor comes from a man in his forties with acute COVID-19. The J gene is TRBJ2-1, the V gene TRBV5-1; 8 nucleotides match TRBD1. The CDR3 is CASSLPGQAYNEQFF. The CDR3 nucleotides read TGCGCCAGCAGCTTACCGGGACAGGCCTACAATGAGCAGTTCTTC.